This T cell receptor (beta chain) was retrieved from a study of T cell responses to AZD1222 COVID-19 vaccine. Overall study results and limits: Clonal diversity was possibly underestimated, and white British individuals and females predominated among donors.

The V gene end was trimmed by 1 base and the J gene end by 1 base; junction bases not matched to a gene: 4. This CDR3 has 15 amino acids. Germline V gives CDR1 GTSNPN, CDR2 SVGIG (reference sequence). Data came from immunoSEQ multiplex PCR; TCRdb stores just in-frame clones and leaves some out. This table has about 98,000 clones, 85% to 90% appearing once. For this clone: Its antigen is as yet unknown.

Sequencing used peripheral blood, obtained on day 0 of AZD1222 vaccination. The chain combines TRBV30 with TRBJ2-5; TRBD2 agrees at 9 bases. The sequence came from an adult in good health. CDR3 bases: TGTGCCTGGAGTGGGGGTAGCGGGAGCCAAGAGACCCAGTACTTC. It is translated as CAWSGGSGSQETQYF.